A single sample is the source of the 14 T cell receptor beta chains below, sequenced in a study of beta chain features in type 1 diabetes. Study results and limitations: All four CD4+ subsets of Type 1 diabetes patients contained TCRB CDR3s that were moderately but significantly shorter.

Reverse transcription of all isolated RNA meant that expressed TCRB transcripts were sequenced. The table came from immunoSEQ multiplex PCR; TCRdb's copy has only in-frame clones and leaves some out. The sample contains 600,000 or so clones, roughly an eighth of which appear only once. Their recognized antigens are unknown. Sequenced: naive CD4+ T cells from blood. All receptors come from a man aged 25-45 years with type 1 diabetes.

J is TRBJ2-1 and V is TRBV5-1; TRBD1 might be the D (5 bases). Germline CDR1 and CDR2: SGHRS and YFSETQ. The CDR3 is 13 amino acids. Trimming removed 1 base from V and 9 bases from J, with 11 bases in between. The CDR3 is CASSLQGVGEQFF. CDR3 nucleotides: TGCGCCAGCAGCTTGCAAGGGGTCGGTGAGCAGTTCTTC.

This rearrangement joins TRBV6-5 to TRBJ2-7; D might be TRBD1 or TRBD2, each matching 6 bases. V lost 3 bases to trimming and J lost 6 bases, with 12 bases between them. Per the germline V gene, CDR1 is MNHEY and CDR2 is SVGAGI. The CDR3 is 13 amino acids. This chain's CDR3 is CASSYRGASEQYF. Written as DNA, the CDR3 is TGTGCCAGCAGTTATAGGGGGGCTAGCGAGCAGTACTTC.

This clone was picked up a small number of times. The gene calls are TRBV30 and TRBJ1-3, with TRBD1 matching over 8 bases. CDR1 is GTSNPN, CDR2 SVGIG, per germline (reference sequence). This CDR3 is built from 14 residues. The V segment lost 5 bases and the J segment 3 bases; nucleotides outside the gene matches: 6. CDR3 amino acids: CAWSQGANGNTIYF. The CDR3 DNA sequence: TGTGCCTGGTCCCAGGGGGCTAATGGAAACACCATATATTTT.

This clone was seen a few times. The CDR3 DNA sequence: TGTGCCAGCAGCTTACAGGGAAAGAGGACTGAAGCTTTCTTT. Protein: CASSLQGKRTEAFF. V usage is TRBV11-1 and J usage is TRBJ1-1; perhaps TRBD1 as D (5 bases). CDR1 and CDR2 from the germline V gene are SGHAT and FQDESV (reference sequence). The CDR3 extends over 14 amino acids. Trimming took 2 bases from V and 5 from J, leaving 12 bases between them.

This clone appeared a few times. The rearrangement links TRBV29-1 to TRBJ1-1; no clear D. The CDR3 loop spans 12 amino acids. Germline values: CDR1 SQVTM, CDR2 ANQGSEA. Between the trimmed V and J ends, which lost 4 bases and 6 bases, there was a span of 12 bases. Here the CDR3 reads CSVGQVASEAFF. The CDR3 DNA reads as TGCAGCGTTGGTCAGGTCGCTTCTGAAGCTTTCTTT.

The CDR3 reads CASSKSEQFF. The DNA for the CDR3 is TGTGCCAGCTCAAAATCTGAGCAGTTCTTC. The chain carries TRBV18 and TRBJ2-1; D gene ambiguous. The V and J ends lost 5 bases and 9 bases respectively, with 5 bases between them. The CDR3 is 10 residues long. Germline lookup yields CDR1 KGHSH and CDR2 LQKENI.

This chain joins TRBV29-1 and TRBJ2-7; D gene unclear. CDR1 is SQVTM and CDR2 is ANQGSEA in the germline V gene. Between the trimmed V and J ends, which lost 4 bases and 3 bases, there was a span of 10 bases. This CDR3 has 12 residues. The CDR3 protein is CSVGWQNYEQYF. In nucleotides, the CDR3 is TGCAGCGTTGGGTGGCAAAACTACGAGCAGTACTTC.

V and J are TRBV4-2 and TRBJ2-4; the D gene is possibly TRBD2 (6 bases). V shed 0 bases and J shed 3 bases, with 9 bases lying between them. The CDR3 sequence is 15 residues long. Per germline, CDR1 LGHNA and CDR2 YNFKEQ. The CDR3 is CASSQDWGDKNIQYF. CDR3 bases: TGTGCCAGCAGCCAAGATTGGGGGGACAAAAACATTCAGTACTTC.

There are a few counts of this clone. V is TRBV6-6 and J is TRBJ1-1; the D is unclear. Trimming removed 6 bases at V and 6 bases at J, with 11 bases between. The germline V gene has CDR1 MNHNY and CDR2 SVGAGI (reference sequence). The CDR3 spans 12 residues. CDR3 sequence reads: CASSQDEPEAFF. The CDR3 nucleotides read TGTGCCAGCAGCCAGGATGAGCCTGAAGCTTTCTTT.

This chain joins TRBV7-6 and TRBJ2-2, with D maybe TRBD1 (5 bases). The CDR3 consists of 17 residues. The V end was cut by 0 bases, the J end by 0 bases, with 11 bases between. Germline V CDR1 and CDR2: SGHVS, FNYEAQ. DNA for the CDR3: TGTGCCAGCAGCTTAGCTGGTGCAGGGACGAACACCGGGGAGCTGTTTTTT. It is translated as CASSLAGAGTNTGELFF.

This clone was counted a few times. The chain is built from TRBV28 and TRBJ2-2; the match to TRBD1 covers 8 bases. CDR1 and CDR2 from the germline V gene are MDHEN and SYDVKM. The CDR3 totals 15 residues. Trimming cost V 6 bases and J 3 bases; bases outside gene matches: 6. The CDR3 DNA sequence: TGTGCCAGCAGCCGTCCGACAGGGGACACCGGGGAGCTGTTTTTT. This gives the protein CASSRPTGDTGELFF.

This clone has more than one count but fewer than ten. The V gene is TRBV30, the J gene TRBJ1-5; TRBD1 matches at 8 bases. CDR3 length: 16 residues. Unmatched junction bases numbered 8, after V lost 2 bases and J lost 2 bases. Germline CDR1 is GTSNPN and CDR2 is SVGIG (reference sequence). CDR3 sequence reads: CAWSPGGSTGNQPQHF. The CDR3 nucleotides are TGTGCCTGGAGTCCAGGGGGCTCCACGGGCAATCAGCCCCAGCATTTT.

V is TRBV4-1 and J is TRBJ2-3; 11 bases agree with TRBD2. Germline CDR1 is MGHRA and CDR2 is YSYEKL. The CDR3 has 15 residues. After removal of 1 base from V and 3 bases from J, the junction contained 0 bases not matched to a gene. CDR3 residues: CASSQGLAGTDTQYF. CDR3 nucleotides: TGCGCCAGCAGCCAAGGACTAGCGGGGACAGATACGCAGTATTTT.

The genes are TRBV10-3 and TRBJ1-4; D is possibly TRBD1 (5 bases). Germline CDR1 reads ENHRY; CDR2 reads SYGVKD. This CDR3 has 14 residues. V lost 5 bases and J 8 bases, leaving 15 bases between the germline ends. CDR3 protein: CAISTGTVGEKLFF. The DNA for the CDR3 is TGTGCCATCAGTACCGGGACTGTGGGGGAAAAACTGTTTTTT.